This entry features one T cell receptor (beta chain) sequence. The antigen it binds to is not known. The sample holds no much larger clone one base away, and base qualities are not on file. The sample belongs to a study of a mutant IDH1 vaccine in newly diagnosed glioma (dated by TCRdb to the early 2020s). About the study as a whole: Across visits V03 through V10, patients got a total of eight vaccinations, given in weeks 1, 3, 5, 7, 11, 15, 19 and 23. Vaccination started 4-6 weeks after radiotherapy alone, or was given together with temozolomide cycles in the groups whose treatment included chemotherapy. Of the approximately 33 treated patients, approximately 62% were male and 37.5% were female, and the mean age was around 40 years. Before enrollment, patients had received standard therapy of radiotherapy alone, temozolomide alone, or radiochemotherapy with temozolomide; most received the combination. Six visits were used for peripheral blood collection: V03 (baseline), V05, V07, V10, V12 and V13. Longitudinal TCRB deep sequencing was done for 25 to 30 treated patients, wherever samples were available for exploratory analyses.

Receptor libraries were prepared by the immunoSEQ multiplex PCR assay. The hsTCRB Kit was used according to the manufacturer's protocol to amplify rearranged TCR beta chain sequences. TCRB libraries were sequenced on an Illumina MiSeq. In the original analysis: The proprietary platform of the kit vendor was used for demultiplexing, trimming and gene mapping. The table comes from immuneACCESS by way of TCRdb, which keeps in-frame sequences with V and J called. Part of the clones is missing from these tables; in studies checked, under half for an unresolved V gene and the rest for unknown reasons. V and J calls and clone size come straight from that table; D and trimming were deduced from the DNA. The sample table contains about 44,000 clones; only one count was recorded for approximately 90% of them. The ten largest make up 3.9% of the sample. This specimen's time point label, interpreted: week 23, last vaccination. Each vaccine dose was 300 ug of a 20-mer mutant IDH1 peptide in Montanide, given subcutaneously with topical imiquimod. Donors had newly diagnosed WHO grade 3 or 4 IDH1-mutant astrocytomas with loss of nuclear ATRX. The samples were drawn from NOA16, a multicentre, single-arm, open-label phase I trial in Germany that tested a mutant IDH1 peptide vaccine in humans for the first time. Genomic DNA for TCRB sequencing was isolated from EDTA blood with the DNeasy Blood and Tissue Kit.

V lost 3 bases and J lost 6 bases; the stretch between them is 14 bases long. The CDR3 has 13 amino acids, counting the end cysteine and phenylalanine. Left in the record is the CDR3 DNA by itself, 39 bases read in frame from the first base. CDR1 and CDR2 (SQVTM, ANQGSEA) derive from the germline V gene. Here is what the overall study found, with its caveats: Selection of PBMC samples for TCRB deep sequencing was based on availability. The authors stated that sample limitations prevented analyses of patient blood samples from being reproduced. Across multiple MHC alleles, vaccine-induced immune responses were seen in nearly 95% of patients. No apparent relationship was observed between pseudoprogression and alterations in the top peripheral T cell clonotypes detected by TCRB sequencing.

The chain links TRBV29-1 with TRBJ1-1; TRBD1 is possibly the D segment (5 matching bases). The sequences come from PBMCs, collected from a glioma patient whose treatment included an IDH1 peptide vaccine. This sequence was found in a man aged 45-65 years with glioma. The sequenced DNA is TGCAGCGTTGAGGGGAGGGGTGGCCCTGAAGCTTTCTTT. Its protein is CSVEGRGGPEAFF.